The entry that follows covers one T cell receptor (beta chain) sequence. Trimming stripped 1 base from V and 9 bases from J, with 8 bases between. CDR1 is LGHNA and CDR2 is YSLEER in the germline V gene. The CDR3 length is 12 residues. The data stem from a study of CD8+ T cells in alopecia areata. Extracted from the samples, RNA was reverse transcribed into cDNA to serve as the sequencing template. TCRdb keeps only in-frame clones here, not all; method: immunoSEQ multiplex PCR. The sample includes about 210,000 clones, approximately 67% of them seen just once. Documented treatment: oral pan-JAK inhibitor, 5-10 mg twice daily.

This chain uses TRBV4-3 with TRBJ2-3; D gene uncertain. The sequencing used CD4+ T cells sorted from blood, collected around week 42, from a patient treated with tofacitinib. This clonotype originated in a human donor with alopecia areata. CDR3 in amino acids: CASSQARTTQYF. CDR3 bases: TGCGCCAGCAGCCAAGCTCGGACCACGCAGTATTTT.